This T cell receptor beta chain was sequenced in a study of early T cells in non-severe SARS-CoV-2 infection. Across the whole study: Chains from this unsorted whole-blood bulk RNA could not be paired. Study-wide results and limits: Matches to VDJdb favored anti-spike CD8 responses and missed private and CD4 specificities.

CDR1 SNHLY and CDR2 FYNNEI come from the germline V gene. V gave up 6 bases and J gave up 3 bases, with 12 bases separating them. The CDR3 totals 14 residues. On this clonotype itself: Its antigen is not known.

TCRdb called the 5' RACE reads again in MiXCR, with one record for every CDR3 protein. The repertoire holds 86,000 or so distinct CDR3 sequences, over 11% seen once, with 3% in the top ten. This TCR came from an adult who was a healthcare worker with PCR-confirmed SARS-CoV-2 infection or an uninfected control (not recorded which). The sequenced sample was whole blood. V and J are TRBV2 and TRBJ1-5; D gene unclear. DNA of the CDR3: TGTGCCAGCAGAGAGAGACGGGACAATCAGCCCCAGCATTTT. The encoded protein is CASRERRDNQPQHF.